One and the same sample provided the 26 T cell receptor beta chains below, sequenced in a study of blood T cells in healthy people across ages. A second 7 to 11 cycle PCR used barcoded and J-beta primers. Each CDR3 protein is one row after TCRdb ran MiXCR on the 5' RACE reads. The sample holds fewer than 700,000 distinct CDR3 sequences, roughly two fifths seen once. The sample consisted of blood. These receptors all come from an elderly man in good health.

The rearrangement uses TRBV2 and TRBJ2-5; 9 bases match TRBD1. The junction had 11 bases not matched to a gene; V was cut back by 8 bases and J by 7 bases. There are 14 residues in the CDR3. CDR1 is SNHLY, CDR2 FYNNEI, per germline. CDR3 nucleotide sequence: TGTGCCAGCGGCCCCGGGACAGGGTACGGGACCCAGTACTTC. It translates to CASGPGTGYGTQYF.

V is TRBV28 and J is TRBJ2-7; D uncertain. CDR3 length equals 11 residues. Germline V lookup: CDR1 MDHEN, CDR2 SYDVKM. V was shortened by 5 bases and J by 11 bases, with 13 bases between the two germline ends. The CDR3, as DNA: TGTGCCAGCAGTGGCGGTCTTACCAAGTACTTC. As protein: CASSGGLTKYF.

V gene TRBV5-1 combines with J gene TRBJ2-1, with a weak D call TRBD1 (5 bases). The germline V and J ends were trimmed by 0 bases and 7 bases, with 14 bases remaining between them. Per germline, CDR1 SGHRS and CDR2 YFSETQ. The CDR3 sequence is 15 residues long. The CDR3 DNA follows: TGCGCCAGCAGCTTGGCCGGCAGGGATAGGAATGAGCAGTTCTTC. Encoded protein: CASSLAGRDRNEQFF.

The V and J genes are TRBV30 and TRBJ1-1; 8 bases fit TRBD1. The CDR3 runs to 14 residues. After removal of 4 bases from V and 4 bases from J, the junction contained 8 bases not matched to a gene. Germline CDR1 reads GTSNPN; CDR2 reads SVGIG (reference sequence). The CDR3 reads CAWTLTGVATEAFF. The CDR3 DNA follows: TGTGCCTGGACCCTGACAGGGGTCGCCACTGAAGCTTTCTTT.

This clonotype was detected once. The chain uses TRBV2 and TRBJ2-7; D is unresolved. Trimming took 4 bases from V and 7 from J, leaving 20 bases between them. The CDR3 runs to 15 residues. Looked up from germline, CDR1 is SNHLY and CDR2 is FYNNEI. CDR3: CASSAVAASYNEQYF. DNA for the CDR3: TGTGCCAGCAGTGCCGTGGCGGCCTCATACAATGAGCAGTACTTC.

CDR3 sequence (DNA): TGTGCCACCAGCAGAGATCTGAGGGACAATGAGCAGTTCTTC. This translates into CATSRDLRDNEQFF. The chain has TRBV15 and TRBJ2-1, with D maybe TRBD2 (5 bases). The CDR3 extends over 14 amino acids. V dropped 0 bases and J dropped 5 bases, with 8 bases sitting between them. Germline V lookup: CDR1 LNHNV, CDR2 YYDKDF (reference sequence).

This clonotype was seen many times. The gene calls are TRBV28 and TRBJ2-7, with D possibly called TRBD1 or TRBD2 (5 bases each). The CDR3 runs to 14 residues. Germline V gives CDR1 MDHEN, CDR2 SYDVKM. The V and J ends lost 4 bases and 4 bases respectively, with 14 bases between them. CDR3: CASSSPGPQYEQYF. CDR3 DNA: TGTGCCAGCAGTTCACCGGGACCGCAATACGAGCAGTACTTC. Variable domain in full (rest from reference TRBV28 and TRBJ2-7): DVKVTQSSRYLVKRTGEKVFLECVQDMDHENMFWYRQDPGLGLRLIYFSYDVKMKEKGDIPEGYSVSREKKERFSLILESASTNQTSMYLCASSSPGPQYEQYFGPGTRLTVT.

This chain links TRBV30 with TRBJ2-7; D remains ambiguous. Germline V lookup: CDR1 GTSNPN, CDR2 SVGIG (reference sequence). V lost 1 base to trimming and J lost 3 bases, with 10 bases between them. The CDR3 length is 13 residues. The CDR3 is CAWSGSRNYEQYF. CDR3 bases: TGTGCCTGGAGTGGGTCTCGAAACTACGAGCAGTACTTC.

The chain uses TRBV4-3 and TRBJ2-7; TRBD1 aligns across 8 bases. The CDR3 spans 16 residues. V shed 2 bases and J 0 bases; nucleotides not matched to a gene: 6. The germline CDR1 and CDR2 sequences are LGHNA and YSLEER. CDR3 DNA: TGCGCCAGCAGCCAATACCGGACAGGGAGCTCCTACGAGCAGTACTTC. Residues: CASSQYRTGSSYEQYF.

This rearrangement joins TRBV4-1 to TRBJ1-2; weak D call: TRBD1 (6 bases). The CDR3 is 13 residues long. V dropped 1 base and J dropped 4 bases, with 7 bases sitting between them. The germline V gene encodes CDR1 MGHRA and CDR2 YSYEKL. CDR3 loop: CASSQAQGYGYTF. The CDR3 bases are TGCGCCAGCAGCCAAGCACAGGGCTATGGCTACACCTTC.

The CDR3 nucleotides read TGTGCCAGCAGCCAAACTTCCGGGACAGGTTTCGCAGGGGAGCTGTTTTTT. Amino acids: CASSQTSGTGFAGELFF. The chain has TRBV6-4 and TRBJ2-2; 8 bases are a match to TRBD1. Trimming removed 6 bases from V and 8 bases from J; junction bases left unmatched: 17. Germline V gene data show CDR1 as MRHNA and CDR2 as SNTAGT. The CDR3 has 17 amino acids.

The chain uses TRBV20-1 and TRBJ2-5, with D unclear. Germline CDR1 is DFQATT and CDR2 is SNEGSKA (reference sequence). Deletions cut 1 base from V and 2 bases from J, with 11 bases between. There are 14 residues in the CDR3. The CDR3 nucleotides read TGCAGTGCTAGAGCCCCGCGGACGCAAGAGACCCAGTACTTC. Protein: CSARAPRTQETQYF.

The rearrangement links TRBV7-2 to TRBJ2-4; TRBD2 matches 14 bases. The J call is uncertain, as TRBJ2-7 better fits the DNA end. The CDR3 covers 17 residues. CDR1 SGHTA and CDR2 FQGNSA come from the germline V gene. In DNA, the CDR3 is TGTGCCAGCAGCGCGACTAGCGGGGGGGCCGGGAGCTACGAGCAGTACTTC. Amino acids: CASSATSGGAGSYEQYF.

This clonotype was picked up a small number of times. The chain links TRBV6-2 or TRBV6-3 to TRBJ2-1; D is possibly TRBD1 or TRBD2 (6 bases each). There are 13 residues in the CDR3. Deletions cut 6 bases from V and 7 bases from J, with 13 bases between. Germline V gene data show CDR1 as MNHEY and CDR2 as SVGEGT. The CDR3 DNA sequence: TGTGCCAGCAGCCCGGGGGCTAAGAATGAGCAGTTCTTC. Translating it yields CASSPGAKNEQFF.

This clonotype has more than one count but fewer than ten. The V gene is TRBV9, the J gene TRBJ2-7, with TRBD1 matching 7 bases. The V and J ends lost 4 bases and 0 bases, in that order; junction bases with no gene match: 7. Germline CDR1 and CDR2: SGDLS and YYNGEE. The CDR3 sequence is 15 residues long. This CDR3 reads CASSSGTAYSYEQYF. For the CDR3, the DNA is TGTGCCAGCAGCTCCGGGACAGCCTACTCCTACGAGCAGTACTTC.

There are a few counts of this clonotype. The chain joins TRBV24-1 to TRBJ2-4; possibly TRBD1 or TRBD2 for D (6 bases each). This CDR3 is 19 amino acids long. Looked up from germline, CDR1 is KGHDR and CDR2 is SFDVKD. The ends were cut back, 1 base at V and 0 bases at J, with 18 bases in the middle. CDR3 region: CATSDFKASQGLAKNIQYF. Written as DNA, the CDR3 is TGTGCCACCAGTGATTTTAAGGCGTCACAGGGACTAGCCAAAAACATTCAGTACTTC.

This clonotype was counted a few times. The chain combines TRBV6-5 with TRBJ2-1; 8 bases map to TRBD2. Germline V gives CDR1 MNHEY, CDR2 SVGAGI. V lost 8 bases and J lost 2; bases outside the gene matches: 11. The CDR3 spans 16 residues. The CDR3 sequence is CASALGSGTPYNEQFF. In DNA, the CDR3 is TGTGCCAGCGCCCTTGGTAGCGGGACCCCCTACAATGAGCAGTTCTTC.

The chain has TRBV20-1 and TRBJ2-3; perhaps TRBD2 as D (5 bases). Between the trimmed V and J ends, which lost 7 bases and 0 bases, there was a span of 11 bases. Per germline, CDR1 DFQATT and CDR2 SNEGSKA (reference sequence). The CDR3 is 13 residues long. The CDR3 region has the DNA TGCAGTGGCACGCGGACTAGCACAGATACGCAGTATTTT. As protein: CSGTRTSTDTQYF.

About this clonotype itself: With a much larger clone just one base away, this may be a read error. The chain employs TRBV24-1 and TRBJ2-5, with 10 bases lining up with TRBD2. V was clipped by 4 bases and J by 11 bases; unmatched bases: 15. Germline V CDR1 and CDR2: KGHDR, SFDVKD. The CDR3 consists of 16 residues. CDR3 region: CATSDGGLAVNNEQYF. CDR3 nucleotide sequence: TGTGCCACCAGTGACGGCGGACTAGCGGTTAACAATGAGCAGTACTTC.

This clonotype was seen only a few times. This sequence joins TRBV29-1 and TRBJ2-2; the D gene is possibly TRBD1 (6 bases). This CDR3 is built from 14 residues. Germline V gene sequence: CDR1 SQVTM, CDR2 ANQGSEA. The ends were cut back, 8 bases at V and 1 base at J, with 14 bases in the middle. DNA for the CDR3: TGCAGCCCTCCAGGGGAAAAGAACACCGGGGAGCTGTTTTTT. Protein sequence: CSPPGEKNTGELFF.

The DNA of the CDR3 is TGTGCCAGCAGCCCGCGACAGGTGCCAAATTCACCCCTCCACTTT. This codes for CASSPRQVPNSPLHF. The chain employs TRBV9 and TRBJ1-6, with D maybe TRBD1 (6 bases). V dropped 4 bases and J dropped 7 bases, with 15 bases sitting between them. The CDR3 runs to 15 residues. Germline V gene sequence: CDR1 SGDLS, CDR2 YYNGEE.

V is TRBV12-3 or TRBV12-4 and J is TRBJ2-1; 9 bases agree with TRBD1. This CDR3 has 14 residues. V lost 6 bases, J lost 8 bases, and 8 bases stayed unmatched. CDR3 region: CASRGTGRGDEQFF. The CDR3 nucleotides read TGTGCCAGCAGGGGGACAGGGAGGGGCGATGAGCAGTTCTTC.

At least ten counts were recorded for this clonotype. The chain has TRBV20-1 and TRBJ2-7; 8 nucleotides line up with TRBD1. Per the germline V gene, CDR1 is DFQATT and CDR2 is SNEGSKA (reference sequence). Trimming cost V 2 bases and J 1 base; bases outside gene matches: 10. The CDR3 extends over 16 amino acids. The CDR3 DNA reads as TGCAGTGCTAGACCTCCATTGGGGACAGGTTCCTACGAGCAGTACTTC. Protein product: CSARPPLGTGSYEQYF.

The count of this clonotype is one. The CDR3 sequence is CSAREQLNTGELFF. CDR3 in DNA: TGCAGTGCTAGAGAACAGCTGAACACCGGGGAGCTGTTTTTT. The rearrangement uses TRBV20-1 and TRBJ2-2, with unresolved D. This CDR3 contains 14 residues. Deletions cut 0 bases from V and 1 base from J, with 6 bases between. Germline V gene data show CDR1 as DFQATT and CDR2 as SNEGSKA (reference sequence).

The CDR3 nucleotides are TGTGCCAGTCGGGACCCCTTGGAGACCCAGTACTTC. This translates into CASRDPLETQYF. The V gene is TRBV12-3 or TRBV12-4, the J gene TRBJ2-5; D may correspond to TRBD1 or TRBD2 (5 bases each). The ends were cut back, 9 bases at V and 5 bases at J, with 13 bases in the middle. The CDR3 covers 12 residues.

V is TRBV7-9 and J is TRBJ2-2; D assignment may be TRBD1 or TRBD2 (5 bases each). V was pared by 4 bases and J by 7 bases, with 13 bases between. The CDR3 loop spans 14 amino acids. Germline CDR1 and CDR2: SEHNR and FQNEAQ (reference sequence). CDR3 DNA sequence: TGTGCCAGCAGCTCCCGGGACCTCCGCGGGGAGCTGTTTTTT. Translation gives CASSSRDLRGELFF.